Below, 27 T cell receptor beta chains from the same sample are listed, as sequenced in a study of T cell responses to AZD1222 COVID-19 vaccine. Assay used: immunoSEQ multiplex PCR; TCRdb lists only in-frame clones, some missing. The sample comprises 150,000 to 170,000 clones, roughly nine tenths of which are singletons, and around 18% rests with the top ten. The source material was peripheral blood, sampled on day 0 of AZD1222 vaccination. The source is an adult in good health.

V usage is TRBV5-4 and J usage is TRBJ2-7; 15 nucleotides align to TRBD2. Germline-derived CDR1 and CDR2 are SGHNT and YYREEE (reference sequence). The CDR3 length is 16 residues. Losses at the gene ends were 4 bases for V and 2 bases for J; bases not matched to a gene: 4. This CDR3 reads CASSRGLAGGTYEQYF. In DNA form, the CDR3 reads TGTGCCAGCAGCCGGGGACTAGCGGGGGGCACCTACGAGCAGTACTTC.

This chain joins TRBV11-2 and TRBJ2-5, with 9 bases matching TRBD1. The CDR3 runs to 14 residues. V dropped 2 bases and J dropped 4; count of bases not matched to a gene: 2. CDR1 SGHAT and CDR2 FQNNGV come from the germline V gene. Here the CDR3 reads CASSLQTGGETQYF. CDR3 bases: TGTGCCAGCAGCTTACAGACAGGGGGAGAGACCCAGTACTTC.

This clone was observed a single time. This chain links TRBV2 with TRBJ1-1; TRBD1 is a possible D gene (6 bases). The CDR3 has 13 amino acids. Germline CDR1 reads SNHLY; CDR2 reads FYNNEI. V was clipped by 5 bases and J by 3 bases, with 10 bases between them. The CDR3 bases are TGTGCCAGCAGTAAGGCAGGGGACACTGAAGCTTTCTTT. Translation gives CASSKAGDTEAFF.

This CDR3 is CASSLDRGPATQYF. The CDR3 nucleotides read TGTGCCAGCAGCTTGGATAGGGGACCAGCCACGCAGTATTTT. The chain joins TRBV5-4 to TRBJ2-3; the D gene could be TRBD1 or TRBD2 (5 bases each). The CDR3 extends over 14 amino acids. The V end was cut by 0 bases, the J end by 9 bases, with 14 bases between. Germline V gene sequence: CDR1 SGHNT, CDR2 YYREEE (reference sequence).

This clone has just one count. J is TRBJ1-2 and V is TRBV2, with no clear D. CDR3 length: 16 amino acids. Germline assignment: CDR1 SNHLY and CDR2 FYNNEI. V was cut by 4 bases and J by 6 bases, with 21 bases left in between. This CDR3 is CASSVTGLRGLDGYTF. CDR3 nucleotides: TGTGCCAGCAGTGTCACCGGTTTACGGGGTTTGGATGGCTACACCTTC.

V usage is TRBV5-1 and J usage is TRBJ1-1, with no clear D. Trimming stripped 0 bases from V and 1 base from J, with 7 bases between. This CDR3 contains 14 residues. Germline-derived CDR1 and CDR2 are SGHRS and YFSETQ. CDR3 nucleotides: TGCGCCAGCAGCTTGGACCAAACGAACACTGAAGCTTTCTTT. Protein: CASSLDQTNTEAFF.

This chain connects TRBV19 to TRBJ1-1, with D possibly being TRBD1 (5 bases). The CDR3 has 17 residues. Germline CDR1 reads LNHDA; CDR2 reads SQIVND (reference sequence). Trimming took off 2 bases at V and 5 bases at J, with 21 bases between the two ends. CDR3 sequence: CASSIRAGGGGETEAFF. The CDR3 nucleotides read TGTGCCAGTAGTATAAGAGCTGGGGGTGGCGGAGAAACTGAAGCTTTCTTT.

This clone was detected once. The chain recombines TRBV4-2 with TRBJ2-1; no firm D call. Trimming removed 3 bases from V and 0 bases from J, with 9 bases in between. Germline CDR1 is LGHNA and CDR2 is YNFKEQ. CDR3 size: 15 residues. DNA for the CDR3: TGTGCCAGCAGCCACCAGCATTTCTCCTACAATGAGCAGTTCTTC. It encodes CASSHQHFSYNEQFF.

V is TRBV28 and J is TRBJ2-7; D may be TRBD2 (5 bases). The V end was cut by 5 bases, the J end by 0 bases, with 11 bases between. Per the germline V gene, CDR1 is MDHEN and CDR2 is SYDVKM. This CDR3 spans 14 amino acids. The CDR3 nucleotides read TGTGCCAGCAGTAAAAGCGGAATCTCCTACGAGCAGTACTTC. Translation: CASSKSGISYEQYF. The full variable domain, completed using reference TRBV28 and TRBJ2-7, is DVKVTQSSRYLVKRTGEKVFLECVQDMDHENMFWYRQDPGLGLRLIYFSYDVKMKEKGDIPEGYSVSREKKERFSLILESASTNQTSMYLCASSKSGISYEQYFGPGTRLTVT.

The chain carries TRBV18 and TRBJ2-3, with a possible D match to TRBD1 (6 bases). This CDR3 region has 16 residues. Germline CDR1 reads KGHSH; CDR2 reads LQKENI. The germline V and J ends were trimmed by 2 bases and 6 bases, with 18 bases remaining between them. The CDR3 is CASSPFRGSRVDTQYF. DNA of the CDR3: TGTGCCAGCTCACCATTCAGGGGCAGCAGAGTGGATACGCAGTATTTT.

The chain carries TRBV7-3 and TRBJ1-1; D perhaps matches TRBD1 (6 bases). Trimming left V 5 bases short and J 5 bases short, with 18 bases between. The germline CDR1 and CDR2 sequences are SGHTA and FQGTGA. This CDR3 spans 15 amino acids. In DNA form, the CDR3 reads TGTGCCAGCAGCGCGACAGGTCTACCTGGAACTGAAGCTTTCTTT. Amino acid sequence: CASSATGLPGTEAFF.

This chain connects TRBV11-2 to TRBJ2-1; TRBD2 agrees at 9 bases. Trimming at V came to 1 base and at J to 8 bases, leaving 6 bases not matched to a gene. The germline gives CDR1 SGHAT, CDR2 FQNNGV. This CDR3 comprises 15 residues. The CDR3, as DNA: TGTGCCAGCAGCTTAGTAGCGGGAGTTCAGCATGAGCAGTTCTTC. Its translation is CASSLVAGVQHEQFF.

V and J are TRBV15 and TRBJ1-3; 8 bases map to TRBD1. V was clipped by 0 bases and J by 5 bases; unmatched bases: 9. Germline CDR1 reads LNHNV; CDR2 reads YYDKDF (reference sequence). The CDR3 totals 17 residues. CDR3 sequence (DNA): TGTGCCACCAGCAGAGAAGCGGGACAGGCCTTCCGAAACACCATATATTTT. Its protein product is CATSREAGQAFRNTIYF.

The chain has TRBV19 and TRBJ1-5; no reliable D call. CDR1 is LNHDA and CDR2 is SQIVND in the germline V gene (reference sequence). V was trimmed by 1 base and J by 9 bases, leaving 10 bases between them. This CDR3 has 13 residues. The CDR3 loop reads CASSIVSQGPQHF. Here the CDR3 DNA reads TGTGCCAGTAGTATAGTTAGTCAAGGGCCCCAGCATTTT.

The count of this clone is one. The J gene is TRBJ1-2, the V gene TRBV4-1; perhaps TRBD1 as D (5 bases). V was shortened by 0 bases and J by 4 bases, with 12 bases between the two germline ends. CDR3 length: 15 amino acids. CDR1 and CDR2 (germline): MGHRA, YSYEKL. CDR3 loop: CASSQDRGSGYGYTF. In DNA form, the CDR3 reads TGCGCCAGCAGCCAAGATCGGGGGAGCGGCTATGGCTACACCTTC.

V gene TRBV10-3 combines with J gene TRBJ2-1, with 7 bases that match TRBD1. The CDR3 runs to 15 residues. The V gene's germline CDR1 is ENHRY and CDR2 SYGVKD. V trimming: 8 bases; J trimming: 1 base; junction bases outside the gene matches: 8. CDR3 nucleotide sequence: TGTGCCATCGGAGACAGGGCTACTTCCTACAATGAGCAGTTCTTC. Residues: CAIGDRATSYNEQFF.

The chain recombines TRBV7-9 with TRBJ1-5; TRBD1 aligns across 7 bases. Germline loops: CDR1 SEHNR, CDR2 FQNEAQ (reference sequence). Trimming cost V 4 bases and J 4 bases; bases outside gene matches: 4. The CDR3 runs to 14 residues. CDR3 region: CASSSDRPNQPQHF. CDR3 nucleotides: TGTGCCAGCAGCTCGGACAGGCCGAATCAGCCCCAGCATTTT.

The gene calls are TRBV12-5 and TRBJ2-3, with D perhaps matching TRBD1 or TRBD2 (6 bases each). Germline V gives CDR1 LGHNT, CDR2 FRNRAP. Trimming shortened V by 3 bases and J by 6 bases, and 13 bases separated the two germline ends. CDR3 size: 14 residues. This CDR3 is CASGLLWGADTQYF. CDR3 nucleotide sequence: TGTGCTAGTGGTTTACTCTGGGGGGCCGATACGCAGTATTTT.

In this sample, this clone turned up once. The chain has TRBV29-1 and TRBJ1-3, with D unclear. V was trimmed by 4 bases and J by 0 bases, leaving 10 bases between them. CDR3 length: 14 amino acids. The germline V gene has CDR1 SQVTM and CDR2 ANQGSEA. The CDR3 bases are TGCAGCGTTGTGGGCGGATACTCTGGAAACACCATATATTTT. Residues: CSVVGGYSGNTIYF.

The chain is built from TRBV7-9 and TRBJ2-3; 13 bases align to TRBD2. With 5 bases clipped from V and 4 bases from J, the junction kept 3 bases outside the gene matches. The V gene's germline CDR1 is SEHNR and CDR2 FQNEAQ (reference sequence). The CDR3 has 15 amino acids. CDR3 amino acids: CASSRLAGGADTQYF. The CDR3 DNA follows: TGTGCCAGCAGCCGACTAGCGGGGGGTGCAGATACGCAGTATTTT.

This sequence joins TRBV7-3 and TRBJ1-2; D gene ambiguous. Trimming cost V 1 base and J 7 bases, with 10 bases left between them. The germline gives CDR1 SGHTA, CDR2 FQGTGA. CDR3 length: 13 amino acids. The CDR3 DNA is TGTGCCAGCAGCTTAAGTAGGTTGGCTGGCTACACCTTC. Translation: CASSLSRLAGYTF.

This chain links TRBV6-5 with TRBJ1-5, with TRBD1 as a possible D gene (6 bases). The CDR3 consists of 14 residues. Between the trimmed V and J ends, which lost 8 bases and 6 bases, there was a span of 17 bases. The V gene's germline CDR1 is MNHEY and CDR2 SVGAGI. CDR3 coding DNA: TGTGCCAGCGGGGGGCAGGGAGTTCGTCAGCCCCAGCATTTT. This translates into CASGGQGVRQPQHF.

The DNA for the CDR3 is TGTGCCAGCAGCTTGGGGGGAGGCAATCAGCCCCAGCATTTT. Protein: CASSLGGGNQPQHF. V gene TRBV5-5 combines with J gene TRBJ1-5; D gene ambiguous. The V and J ends lost 0 bases and 2 bases respectively, with 6 bases between them. The germline CDR1 and CDR2 sequences are SGHKS and YYEKEE (reference sequence). This CDR3 comprises 14 residues.

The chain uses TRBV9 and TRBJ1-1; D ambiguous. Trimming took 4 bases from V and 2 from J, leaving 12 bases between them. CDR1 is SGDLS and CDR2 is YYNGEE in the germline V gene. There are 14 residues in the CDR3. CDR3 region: CASSRRVTNTEAFF. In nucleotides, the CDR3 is TGTGCCAGCAGCCGAAGGGTTACCAACACTGAAGCTTTCTTT. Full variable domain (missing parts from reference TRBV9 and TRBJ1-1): DSGVTQTPKHLITATGQRVTLRCSPRSGDLSVYWYQQSLDQGLQFLIQYYNGEERAKGNILERFSAQQFPDLHSELNLSSLELGDSALYFCASSRRVTNTEAFFGQGTRLTVV.

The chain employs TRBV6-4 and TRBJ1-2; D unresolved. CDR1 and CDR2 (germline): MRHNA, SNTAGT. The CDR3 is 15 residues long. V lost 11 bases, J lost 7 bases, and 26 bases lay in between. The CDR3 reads CARWWEGTISGGYTF. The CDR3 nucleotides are TGTGCCCGGTGGTGGGAGGGTACAATTTCGGGTGGCTACACCTTC.

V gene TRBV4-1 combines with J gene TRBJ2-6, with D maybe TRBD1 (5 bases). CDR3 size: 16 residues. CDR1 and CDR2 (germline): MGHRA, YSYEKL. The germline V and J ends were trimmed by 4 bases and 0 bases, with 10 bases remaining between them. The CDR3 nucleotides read TGCGCCAGCAGCCCGACAGTTCCCTCTGGGGCCAACGTCCTGACTTTC. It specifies CASSPTVPSGANVLTF.

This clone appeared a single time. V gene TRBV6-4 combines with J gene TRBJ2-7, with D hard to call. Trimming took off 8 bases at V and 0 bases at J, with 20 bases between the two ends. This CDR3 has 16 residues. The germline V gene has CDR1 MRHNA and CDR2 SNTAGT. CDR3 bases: TGTGCCAGCCCCAATCGGTCGCCGGAGCCCTCCTACGAGCAGTACTTC. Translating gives CASPNRSPEPSYEQYF.